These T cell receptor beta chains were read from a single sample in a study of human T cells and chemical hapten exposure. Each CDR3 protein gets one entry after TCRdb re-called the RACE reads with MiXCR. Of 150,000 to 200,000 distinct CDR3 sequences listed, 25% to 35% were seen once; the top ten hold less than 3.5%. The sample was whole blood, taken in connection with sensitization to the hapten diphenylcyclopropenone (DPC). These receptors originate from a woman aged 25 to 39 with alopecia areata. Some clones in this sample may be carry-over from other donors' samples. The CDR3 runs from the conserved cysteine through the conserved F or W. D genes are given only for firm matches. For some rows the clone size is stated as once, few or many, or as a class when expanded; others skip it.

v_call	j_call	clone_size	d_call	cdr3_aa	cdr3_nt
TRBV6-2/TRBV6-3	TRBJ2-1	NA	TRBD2	CASRHLAGGHGNEQFF	TGTGCCAGCAGACATCTAGCGGGAGGCCATGGGAATGAGCAGTTCTTC
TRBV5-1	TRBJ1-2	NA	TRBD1	CASSPAGQGDYGYTF	TGCGCCAGCAGCCCGGCCGGACAGGGTGACTATGGCTACACCTTC
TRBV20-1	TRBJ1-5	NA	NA	CSARKGSSNQPQHF	TGCAGTGCTAGAAAGGGGTCTAGCAATCAGCCCCAGCATTTT
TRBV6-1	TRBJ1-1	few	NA	CASSEVRLMGGTTEAFF	TGTGCCAGCAGTGAAGTTAGGTTGATGGGGGGGACCACTGAAGCTTTCTTT
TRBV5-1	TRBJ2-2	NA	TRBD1	CASSTGQEAGELFF	TGCGCCAGCAGCACCGGACAGGAGGCGGGGGAGCTGTTTTTT
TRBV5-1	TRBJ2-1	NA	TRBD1	CASSLNRGLGGSYNEQFF	TGCGCCAGCAGCTTGAACAGGGGGCTTGGTGGTTCCTACAATGAGCAGTTCTTC
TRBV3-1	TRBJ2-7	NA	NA	CASSQGGLRSYEQYF	TGTGCCAGCAGCCAAGGAGGACTGCGGTCCTACGAGCAGTACTTC
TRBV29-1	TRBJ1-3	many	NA	CSVSRDGGNTIYF	TGCAGCGTTAGTCGGGACGGTGGAAACACCATATATTTT
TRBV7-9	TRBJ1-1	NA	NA	CASSPSQLQGRFTEAFF	TGTGCCAGCAGCCCTAGTCAATTACAGGGTAGGTTCACTGAAGCTTTCTTT
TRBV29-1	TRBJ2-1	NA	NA	CSVEDLRVDEQFF	TGCAGCGTTGAGGATCTTAGGGTCGATGAGCAGTTCTTC
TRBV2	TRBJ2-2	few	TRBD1	CASRRTGVTGELFF	TGTGCCAGCAGAAGGACAGGGGTGACCGGGGAGCTGTTTTTT
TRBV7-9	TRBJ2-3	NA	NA	CASSSVQTGTDTQYF	TGTGCCAGCAGCTCAGTCCAGACGGGCACAGATACGCAGTATTTT
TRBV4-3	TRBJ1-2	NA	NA	CASSQDGVNYGYTF	TGCGCCAGCAGCCAAGACGGCGTTAACTATGGCTACACCTTC
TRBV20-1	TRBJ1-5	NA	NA	CSASRGVHQPQHF	TGCAGTGCTAGTAGGGGGGTACATCAGCCCCAGCATTTT
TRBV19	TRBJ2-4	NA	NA	CASSIGQAKNIQYF	TGTGCCAGTAGTATCGGACAGGCCAAAAACATTCAGTACTTC
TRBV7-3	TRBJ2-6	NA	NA	CASSLPQGISGANVLTF	TGTGCCAGCAGCTTACCGCAAGGGATCTCTGGGGCCAACGTCCTGACTTTC
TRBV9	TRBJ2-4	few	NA	CASSVLGDAKNIQYF	TGTGCCAGCAGCGTATTGGGGGATGCCAAAAACATTCAGTACTTC
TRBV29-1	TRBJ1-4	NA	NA	CSVGDPNEKLFF	TGCAGCGTTGGAGACCCTAATGAAAAACTGTTTTTT
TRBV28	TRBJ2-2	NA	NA	CASSCVLASTGELFF	TGTGCCAGCAGTTGCGTGCTAGCAAGCACCGGGGAGCTGTTTTTT
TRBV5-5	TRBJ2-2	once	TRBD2	CASSFLAGGTGELFF	TGTGCCAGCAGCTTTCTAGCGGGGGGGACCGGGGAGCTGTTTTTT
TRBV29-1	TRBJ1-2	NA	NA	CSVAKTGWDGYTF	TGCAGCGTTGCCAAGACAGGTTGGGATGGCTACACCTTC
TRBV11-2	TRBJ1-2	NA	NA	CASSQGLGYGYTF	TGTGCCAGCAGTCAGGGGCTTGGCTATGGCTACACCTTC
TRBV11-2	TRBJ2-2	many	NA	CASTERTGGPTGELFF	TGTGCCAGCACCGAGAGGACGGGGGGCCCCACCGGGGAGCTGTTTTTT
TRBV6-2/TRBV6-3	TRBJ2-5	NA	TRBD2	CATHLRTSGQETQYF	TGTGCCACCCACCTTCGGACTAGCGGCCAAGAGACCCAGTACTTC
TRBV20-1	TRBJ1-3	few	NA	CSASQGGGNTIYF	TGCAGTGCTAGCCAGGGCGGCGGGAACACCATATATTTT
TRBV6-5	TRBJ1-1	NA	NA	CASSREAGFMNTEAFF	TGTGCCAGCTCACGGGAGGCAGGGTTCATGAACACTGAAGCTTTCTTT
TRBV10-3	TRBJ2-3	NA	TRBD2	CAISESVSGSSSDTQYF	TGTGCCATCAGTGAGTCGGTTAGCGGGAGTAGCTCAGATACGCAGTATTTT
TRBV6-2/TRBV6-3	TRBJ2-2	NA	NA	CASSYLWGAANTGELFF	TGTGCCAGCAGTTACTTGTGGGGAGCCGCGAACACCGGGGAGCTGTTTTTT
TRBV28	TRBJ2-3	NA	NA	CASSLPIPFTQYF	TGTGCCAGCAGTTTGCCCATACCTTTTACGCAGTATTTT
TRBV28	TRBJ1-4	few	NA	CASSRSVLGKLFF	TGTGCCAGCAGTAGGTCAGTCCTTGGAAAACTGTTTTTT
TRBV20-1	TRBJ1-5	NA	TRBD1	CSAKAPRGQGSAGNQPQHF	TGCAGTGCTAAGGCCCCCCGGGGACAGGGATCGGCTGGCAATCAGCCCCAGCATTTT
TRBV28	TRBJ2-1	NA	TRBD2	CASSSGTGGYNEQFF	TGTGCCAGCAGCTCCGGGACGGGGGGTTACAATGAGCAGTTCTTC
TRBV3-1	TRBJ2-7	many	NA	CASSQTWEQYF	TGTGCCAGCAGCCAAACGTGGGAGCAGTACTTC
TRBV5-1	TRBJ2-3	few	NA	CASSRHDPTDTQYF	TGCGCCAGCAGCAGACACGACCCCACAGATACGCAGTATTTT
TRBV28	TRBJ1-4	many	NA	CASGREKLFF	TGTGCCAGCGGACGGGAAAAACTGTTTTTT
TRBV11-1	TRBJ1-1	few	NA	CASRDFVTGESRTEAFF	TGTGCCAGCAGGGACTTCGTGACAGGCGAGAGTCGGACTGAAGCTTTCTTT
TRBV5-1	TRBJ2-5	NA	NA	CASSPRPPSKTQYF	TGCGCCAGCAGCCCCCGGCCTCCCTCCAAGACCCAGTACTTC
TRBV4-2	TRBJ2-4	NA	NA	CASSQAITRPGKNIQYF	TGTGCCAGCAGCCAAGCTATAACCCGGCCGGGCAAAAACATTCAGTACTTC
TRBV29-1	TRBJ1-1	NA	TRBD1	CSVEGQGVEAFF	TGCAGCGTTGAGGGGCAGGGGGTTGAAGCTTTCTTT
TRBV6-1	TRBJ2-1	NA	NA	CASSEFGQTYNEQFF	TGTGCCAGCAGTGAGTTTGGACAGACCTACAATGAGCAGTTCTTC
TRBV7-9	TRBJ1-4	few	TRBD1	CASSPGQGTEFEKLFF	TGTGCCAGCAGCCCGGGACAGGGGACCGAATTTGAAAAACTGTTTTTT
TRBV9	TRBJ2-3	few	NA	CASSARDASTDTQYF	TGTGCCAGCAGCGCGCGGGACGCCAGCACAGATACGCAGTATTTT
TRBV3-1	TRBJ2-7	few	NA	CASSLLSDEQYF	TGTGCCAGCAGCCTTCTATCGGACGAGCAGTACTTC
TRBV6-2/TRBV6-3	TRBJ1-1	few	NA	CASSYFGRRNSEAFF	TGTGCCAGCAGTTACTTTGGCCGTCGGAACTCTGAAGCTTTCTTT
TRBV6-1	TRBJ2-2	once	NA	CASSELPNTGELFF	TGTGCCAGCAGTGAGCTACCGAACACCGGGGAGCTGTTTTTT
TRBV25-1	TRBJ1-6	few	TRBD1	CASSVTGMDSPLHF	TGTGCCAGCAGTGTGACAGGGATGGATTCACCCCTCCACTTT
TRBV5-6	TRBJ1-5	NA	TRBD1	CASSRGGQGEQPQHF	TGTGCCAGCAGCCGTGGGGGGCAGGGGGAGCAGCCCCAGCATTTT
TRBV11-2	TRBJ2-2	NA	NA	CASSLGRTGELFF	TGTGCCAGCAGCTTGGGGCGAACCGGGGAGCTGTTTTTT
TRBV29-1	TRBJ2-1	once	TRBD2	CSVEGLAGGRSLNEQFF	TGCAGCGTTGAAGGGCTAGCGGGGGGCAGATCCCTCAATGAGCAGTTCTTC
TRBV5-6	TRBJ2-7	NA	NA	CASSLQGVYEQYF	TGTGCCAGCAGCTTGCAGGGCGTCTACGAGCAGTACTTC